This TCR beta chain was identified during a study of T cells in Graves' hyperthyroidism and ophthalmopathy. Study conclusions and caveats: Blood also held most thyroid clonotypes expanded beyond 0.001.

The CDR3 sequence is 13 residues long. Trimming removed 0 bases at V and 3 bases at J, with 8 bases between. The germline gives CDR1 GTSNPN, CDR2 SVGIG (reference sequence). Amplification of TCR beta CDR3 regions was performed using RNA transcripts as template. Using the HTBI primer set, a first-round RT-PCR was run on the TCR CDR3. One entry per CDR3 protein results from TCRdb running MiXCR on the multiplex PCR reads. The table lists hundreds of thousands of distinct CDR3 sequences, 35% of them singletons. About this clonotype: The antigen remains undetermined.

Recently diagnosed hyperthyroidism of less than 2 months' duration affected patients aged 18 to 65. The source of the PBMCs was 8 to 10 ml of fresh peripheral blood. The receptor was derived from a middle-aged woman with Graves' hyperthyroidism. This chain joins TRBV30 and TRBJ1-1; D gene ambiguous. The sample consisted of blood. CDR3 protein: CAWSVLWDTEAFF. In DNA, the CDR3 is TGTGCCTGGAGTGTACTTTGGGACACTGAAGCTTTCTTT.